Following are 28 T cell receptor beta chains from one sample sequenced in a study of Ad26.COV2.S vaccination and SARS-CoV-2 variants. The repertoire was sequenced with immunoSEQ multiplex PCR; TCRdb's copy has only in-frame clones and lacks some. The data show 250,000 or so clones, around 88% seen once. As to treatment: over 15 received Ad26.COV2.S at low or high dose, single or two shots; roughly five received placebo; per-sample allocation not given. Collection of the samples took place on day 63 after the first injection of vaccine or placebo. This material consisted of peripheral blood, taken in a trial of Ad26.COV2.S vaccine versus placebo. The receptors were gathered from a person between 18 and 65 years old who received the Ad26.COV2.S COVID-19 vaccine or a placebo.

This chain links TRBV7-9 with TRBJ1-5; a weak D match, TRBD1 (5 bases). This CDR3 has 17 amino acids. The germline gives CDR1 SEHNR, CDR2 FQNEAQ (reference sequence). Trimming cost V 3 bases and J 4 bases, with 19 bases left between them. This CDR3 reads CASSLGTKGSLNQPQHF. The CDR3 bases are TGTGCCAGCAGCTTGGGGACGAAGGGGTCCTTGAATCAGCCCCAGCATTTT.

The J gene is TRBJ2-5, the V gene TRBV4-1, with 7 bases that match TRBD2. CDR1 and CDR2 from the germline V gene are MGHRA and YSYEKL. This CDR3 region has 15 residues. The V segment lost 4 bases and the J segment 5 bases; nucleotides outside the gene matches: 10. CDR3 region: CASSLLAGVRETQYF. CDR3 in DNA: TGCGCCAGCAGCCTTCTCGCGGGGGTTAGGGAGACCCAGTACTTC.

J is TRBJ1-1 and V is TRBV4-1; no clear D gene. This CDR3 is 14 amino acids long. V was cut by 4 bases and J by 3 bases, with 12 bases left in between. From germline, CDR1 is MGHRA and CDR2 YSYEKL. The CDR3 loop reads CASSLTQTDTEAFF. CDR3 sequence (DNA): TGCGCCAGCAGCCTCACCCAGACGGACACTGAAGCTTTCTTT.

The genes are TRBV7-8 and TRBJ1-1; the D gene is possibly TRBD1 (5 bases). This CDR3 region has 14 residues. V was shortened by 5 bases and J by 1 base, with 11 bases between the two germline ends. Germline V gene data show CDR1 as SGHVS and CDR2 as FQNEAQ. The CDR3 spells CASSQTRGNTEAFF. The CDR3 nucleotides are TGTGCCAGCAGCCAGACGAGGGGGAACACTGAAGCTTTCTTT.

This chain joins TRBV19 and TRBJ2-1, with a weak D call TRBD2 (6 bases). V gave up 3 bases and J gave up 3 bases, with 12 bases separating them. Germline-derived CDR1 and CDR2 are LNHDA and SQIVND (reference sequence). The CDR3 has 15 amino acids. CDR3 region: CASSITSSSYNEQFF. The CDR3 coding sequence is TGTGCCAGTAGTATTACTAGCAGCAGCTACAATGAGCAGTTCTTC.

This chain uses TRBV12-5 with TRBJ1-4, with D hard to call. The CDR3 is 13 amino acids. Per germline, CDR1 LGHNT and CDR2 FRNRAP. Deletions cut 4 bases from V and 3 bases from J, with 6 bases between. CDR3: CASGYSSNEKLFF. CDR3 in DNA: TGTGCTAGTGGTTATAGTTCTAATGAAAAACTGTTTTTT.

This chain uses TRBV7-3 with TRBJ2-1, with 9 nucleotides matching TRBD2. V lost 5 bases to trimming and J lost 1 base; unmatched junction nucleotides: 3. In germline, CDR1 is SGHTA, CDR2 FQGTGA. The length of the CDR3 is 15 residues. CDR3 amino acids: CASSERGASYNEQFF. As DNA, the CDR3 is TGTGCCAGCAGCGAGCGGGGGGCTTCCTACAATGAGCAGTTCTTC.

The rearrangement links TRBV5-6 to TRBJ1-2, with D perhaps TRBD1 (5 bases). This CDR3 spans 14 amino acids. Germline V gene lookup returns CDR1 SGHDT and CDR2 YYEEEE. V gave up 2 bases and J gave up 4 bases, with 12 bases separating them. CDR3 in amino acids: CASSFLTVLYGYTF. In nucleotides, the CDR3 is TGTGCCAGCAGCTTCTTGACAGTCCTCTATGGCTACACCTTC.

This clone was picked up a small number of times. This chain connects TRBV5-1 to TRBJ1-4, with 7 bases identical to TRBD1. CDR1 and CDR2 (germline): SGHRS, YFSETQ. The trim removed 5 bases at V and 0 bases at J, leaving 13 bases unmatched. The CDR3 consists of 18 residues. CDR3 in amino acids: CASRHLTGAPATNEKLFF. The CDR3 DNA sequence: TGCGCCAGCAGACACCTCACAGGGGCCCCTGCAACTAATGAAAAACTGTTTTTT. Full variable domain (missing parts from reference TRBV5-1 and TRBJ1-4): KAGVTQTPRYLIKTRGQQVTLSCSPISGHRSVSWYQQTPGQGLQFLFEYFSETQRNKGNFPGRFSGRQFSNSRSEMNVSTLELGDSALYLCASRHLTGAPATNEKLFFGSGTQLSVL.

V usage is TRBV27 and J usage is TRBJ2-7; D is unresolved. CDR3 length equals 14 residues. Deletions cut 3 bases from V and 2 bases from J, with 11 bases between. The germline V gene encodes CDR1 MNHEY and CDR2 SMNVEV (reference sequence). CDR3 coding DNA: TGTGCCAGCAGTTTGAGGCCGGTTCCCTACGAGCAGTACTTC. Its translation: CASSLRPVPYEQYF.

This chain connects TRBV6-5 to TRBJ1-2; D remains ambiguous. CDR3 length: 10 amino acids. Trimming cost V 0 bases and J 11 bases, with 4 bases left between them. CDR1 and CDR2 from the germline V gene are MNHEY and SVGAGI. CDR3 bases: TGTGCCAGCAGTTACTCTAATTACACCTTC. Its protein is CASSYSNYTF.

This clone is classed as large. V usage is TRBV6-4 and J usage is TRBJ2-1; 7 nucleotides line up with TRBD2. V dropped 0 bases and J dropped 7; count of bases not matched to a gene: 3. Germline-derived CDR1 and CDR2 are MRHNA and SNTAGT. There are 14 residues in the CDR3. CDR3 sequence reads: CASSDSVGGNEQFF. The CDR3 nucleotides are TGTGCCAGCAGTGACTCAGTCGGGGGGAATGAGCAGTTCTTC.

The chain links TRBV5-1 to TRBJ2-3; D ambiguous. Germline assignment: CDR1 SGHRS and CDR2 YFSETQ. Deletions cut 4 bases from V and 3 bases from J, with 9 bases between. The CDR3 runs to 13 residues. DNA for the CDR3: TGCGCCAGCAGCCGTCAGAGGACAGATACGCAGTATTTT. It is translated as CASSRQRTDTQYF.

The chain combines TRBV29-1 with TRBJ2-3, with TRBD1 as a possible D gene (5 bases). Germline V gives CDR1 SQVTM, CDR2 ANQGSEA. The CDR3 loop spans 14 amino acids. Trimming cost V 7 bases and J 6 bases, with 20 bases left between them. Here the CDR3 DNA reads TGCAGCGCTTCCCCTCAACCCAGGGTGGATACGCAGTATTTT. Amino acid sequence: CSASPQPRVDTQYF.

This clone was detected once. The gene calls are TRBV6-1 and TRBJ1-5, with D unresolved. V lost 0 bases, J lost 2 bases, and 8 bases lay in between. This CDR3 comprises 15 residues. CDR1 is MNHNS and CDR2 is SASEGT in the germline V gene. CDR3 protein: CASSEALWGNQPQHF. DNA of the CDR3: TGTGCCAGCAGTGAAGCTTTATGGGGCAATCAGCCCCAGCATTTT.

The chain links TRBV11-3 to TRBJ2-1, with D unclear. This CDR3 contains 18 residues. Germline V gene sequence: CDR1 SGHNT, CDR2 YENEEA. V lost 3 bases and J lost 2, with 20 bases in between. Written as DNA, the CDR3 is TGTGCCAGCAGCTTTAGACCGTCTCTCGGCTGGCCCTACAATGAGCAGTTCTTC. Amino acids: CASSFRPSLGWPYNEQFF. Based on the CDR3 plus reference TRBV11-3 and TRBJ2-1, the full variable domain is EAGVVQSPRYKIIEKKQPVAFWCNPISGHNTLYWYLQNLGQGPELLIRYENEEAVDDSQLPKDRFSAERLKGVDSTLKIQPAELGDSAVYLCASSFRPSLGWPYNEQFFGPGTRLTVL.

The chain couples TRBV4-2 to TRBJ1-2; tentative D call: TRBD1 (5 bases). Germline assignment: CDR1 LGHNA and CDR2 YNFKEQ. This CDR3 is 15 amino acids long. V was cut by 0 bases and J by 5 bases, with 13 bases left in between. The CDR3: CASSQDVQGGYGYTF. The CDR3 nucleotides are TGTGCCAGCAGCCAAGACGTGCAGGGTGGATATGGCTACACCTTC.

The chain combines TRBV9 with TRBJ2-1, with 11 bases lining up with TRBD2. Germline V gene sequence: CDR1 SGDLS, CDR2 YYNGEE. V lost 3 bases and J lost 4; bases outside the gene matches: 9. The CDR3 runs to 17 residues. CDR3 sequence reads: CASSDPRTSGLYNEQFF. CDR3 in DNA: TGTGCCAGCAGCGACCCCCGGACTAGCGGGTTGTACAATGAGCAGTTCTTC.

This chain links TRBV7-9 with TRBJ1-5; 7 bases are shared with TRBD1. Germline CDR1 is SEHNR and CDR2 is FQNEAQ (reference sequence). The CDR3 runs to 14 residues. The trim removed 3 bases at V and 9 bases at J, leaving 8 bases unmatched. The CDR3 region has the DNA TGTGCCAGCAGCTTTGAGGGGGCTGGATGGCCCCAGCATTTT. It translates to CASSFEGAGWPQHF.

This chain joins TRBV7-2 and TRBJ1-1; no clear D. CDR1 SGHTA and CDR2 FQGNSA come from the germline V gene. The CDR3 totals 13 residues. V was shortened by 6 bases and J by 0 bases, with 8 bases between the two germline ends. The CDR3 nucleotides are TGTGCCAGCAGTTTTGCAGTGAACACTGAAGCTTTCTTT. It specifies CASSFAVNTEAFF.

The chain is built from TRBV28 and TRBJ1-2; no definite D call. CDR1 MDHEN and CDR2 SYDVKM come from the germline V gene. V shed 3 bases and J shed 3 bases, with 5 bases lying between them. CDR3 length equals 12 residues. This CDR3 reads CASSFQDYGYTF. DNA for the CDR3: TGTGCCAGCAGTTTTCAGGACTATGGCTACACCTTC.

The V gene is TRBV5-8, the J gene TRBJ2-1; no reliable D call. The CDR3 is 17 residues long. Trimming took 0 bases from V and 0 from J, leaving 13 bases between them. Germline assignment: CDR1 SGHTS and CDR2 YDEGEE. CDR3 DNA: TGTGCCAGCAGCTTGGATTTAGGACCCTCCTCCTACAATGAGCAGTTCTTC. Residues: CASSLDLGPSSYNEQFF. Filled out from reference TRBV5-8 and TRBJ2-1, the complete variable domain reads EAGVTQSPTHLIKTRGQQATLRCSPISGHTSVYWYQQALGLGLQFLLWYDEGEERNRGNFPPRFSGRQFPNYSSELNVNALELEDSALYLCASSLDLGPSSYNEQFFGPGTRLTVL.

This sequence joins TRBV7-2 and TRBJ1-2; D is unresolved. The V gene's germline CDR1 is SGHTA and CDR2 FQGNSA. V shed 2 bases and J shed 0 bases, with 7 bases lying between them. The CDR3 loop spans 14 amino acids. The chain's CDR3 is CASSLLPANYGYTF. CDR3 in DNA: TGTGCCAGCAGCTTATTACCAGCTAACTATGGCTACACCTTC.

The V call is TRBV6-1, the J call TRBJ2-7; weak D call: TRBD1 (5 bases). CDR3 size: 14 residues. Germline loops: CDR1 MNHNS, CDR2 SASEGT. V lost 2 bases to trimming and J lost 2 bases, with 10 bases between them. The chain's CDR3 is CASSEWQGPYEQYF. DNA of the CDR3: TGTGCCAGCAGTGAATGGCAGGGCCCCTACGAGCAGTACTTC.

This chain links TRBV19 with TRBJ1-2; D is undetermined. Per germline, CDR1 LNHDA and CDR2 SQIVND (reference sequence). The CDR3 totals 11 residues. V was trimmed by 7 bases and J by 1 base, leaving 4 bases between them. For the CDR3, the DNA is TGTGCCAGTATGCGTAACTATGGCTACACCTTC. It specifies CASMRNYGYTF.

This clone came up once. The J gene is TRBJ1-1, the V gene TRBV12-3 or TRBV12-4, with D perhaps TRBD1 (5 bases). CDR3 size: 13 residues. The V end was cut by 1 base, the J end by 5 bases, with 8 bases between. The CDR3 sequence is CASSLVKGTEAFF. The CDR3 coding sequence is TGTGCCAGCAGTTTAGTCAAGGGGACTGAAGCTTTCTTT.

The chain uses TRBV6-5 and TRBJ2-7; D call uncertain. This CDR3 is built from 15 residues. Trimming removed 6 bases at V and 0 bases at J, with 15 bases between. The germline V gene has CDR1 MNHEY and CDR2 SVGAGI. The CDR3 sequence: CASSIDTQSSYEQYF. The CDR3 nucleotides are TGTGCCAGCAGCATTGACACCCAGAGCTCCTACGAGCAGTACTTC.

This clone was seen a single time. This chain connects TRBV2 to TRBJ2-3; 16 nucleotides line up with TRBD2. CDR1 and CDR2 (germline): SNHLY, FYNNEI. J was trimmed by 2 bases and V by 6 bases; bases with no gene match: 2. The CDR3 spans 16 residues. The CDR3 DNA is TGTGCCAGCAGAGGGACTAGCGGGGGGGCCACAGATACGCAGTATTTT. Its protein is CASRGTSGGATDTQYF.